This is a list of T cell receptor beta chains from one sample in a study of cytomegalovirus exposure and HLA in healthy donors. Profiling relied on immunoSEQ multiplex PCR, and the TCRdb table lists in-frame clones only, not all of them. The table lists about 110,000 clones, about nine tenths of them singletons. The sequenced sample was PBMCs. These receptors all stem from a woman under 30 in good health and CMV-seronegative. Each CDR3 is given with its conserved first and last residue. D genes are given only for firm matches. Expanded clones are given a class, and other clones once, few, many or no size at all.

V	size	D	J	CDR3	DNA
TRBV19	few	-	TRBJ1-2	CASTKYPTQNYGYTF	TGTGCCAGTACCAAATACCCGACACAAAACTATGGCTACACCTTC
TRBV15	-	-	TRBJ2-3	CATSRVPGSLTDTQYF	TGTGCCACCAGCAGAGTTCCGGGGAGTCTCACAGATACGCAGTATTTT
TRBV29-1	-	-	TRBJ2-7	CSVDGPGTYEQYF	TGCAGCGTTGACGGTCCAGGGACCTACGAGCAGTACTTC
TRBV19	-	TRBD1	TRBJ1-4	CASRPRGTGEEKLFF	TGTGCCAGTAGGCCTCGAGGGACAGGGGAAGAAAAACTGTTTTTT
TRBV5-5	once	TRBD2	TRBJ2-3	CASRYPGTSGGRYTDTQYF	TGTGCCAGCAGATATCCCGGGACTAGCGGGGGAAGATACACAGATACGCAGTATTTT
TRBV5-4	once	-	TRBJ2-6	CASSFTAGYVSGANVLTF	TGTGCCAGCAGCTTTACGGCGGGATATGTCTCTGGGGCCAACGTCCTGACTTTC
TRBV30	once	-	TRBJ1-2	CAWSVQVDGYTF	TGTGCCTGGAGTGTACAGGTAGATGGCTACACCTTC
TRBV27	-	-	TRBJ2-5	CASSPPGGVVAETQYF	TGTGCCAGCAGTCCCCCCGGGGGAGTGGTAGCTGAGACCCAGTACTTC
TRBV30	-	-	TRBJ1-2	CAWSVLAGGVYGYTF	TGTGCCTGGAGTGTACTGGCGGGGGGCGTATATGGCTACACCTTC
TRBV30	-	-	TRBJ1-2	CAYTDRYGYTF	TGTGCCTACACAGATCGCTATGGCTACACCTTC
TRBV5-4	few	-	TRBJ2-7	CASSLGAAGEQYF	TGTGCCAGCAGCTTGGGGGCAGCAGGCGAGCAGTACTTC
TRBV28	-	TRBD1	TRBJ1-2	CASRIWGKQGGPLYGYTF	TGTGCCAGCAGGATCTGGGGTAAACAGGGGGGTCCTCTCTATGGCTACACCTTC
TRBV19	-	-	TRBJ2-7	CASSNIQKRDEQYF	TGTGCCAGTAGTAACATCCAGAAGAGGGACGAGCAGTACTTC
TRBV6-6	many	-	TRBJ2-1	CATAPGIAVGQFF	TGTGCCACCGCCCCCGGGATAGCAGTTGGGCAGTTCTTC
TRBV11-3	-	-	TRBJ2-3	CASTLRSQSDTQYF	TGTGCCAGCACTCTGCGGTCTCAGTCAGATACGCAGTATTTT
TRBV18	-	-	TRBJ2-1	CASSPPGTLNNEQFF	TGTGCCAGCTCACCACCGGGGACACTAAACAATGAGCAGTTCTTC
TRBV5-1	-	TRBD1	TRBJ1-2	CASSLGQGNYGYTF	TGCGCCAGCAGCTTGGGACAGGGCAACTATGGCTACACCTTC
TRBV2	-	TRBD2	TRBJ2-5	CASSERAGGLETQYF	TGTGCCAGCAGTGAGAGAGCGGGAGGTTTGGAGACCCAGTACTTC
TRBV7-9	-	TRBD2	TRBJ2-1	CASSFTPTSAGGLLGEQFF	TGTGCCAGCAGCTTCACCCCAACGTCAGCGGGAGGGCTCCTGGGGGAGCAGTTCTTC
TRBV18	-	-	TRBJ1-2	CASSPQPGGAGYTF	TGTGCCAGCTCACCACAGCCGGGGGGTGCCGGCTACACCTTC
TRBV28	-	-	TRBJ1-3	CASSVDRRSDAGNTIYF	TGTGCCAGCAGCGTAGACAGGCGGTCTGACGCTGGAAACACCATATATTTT